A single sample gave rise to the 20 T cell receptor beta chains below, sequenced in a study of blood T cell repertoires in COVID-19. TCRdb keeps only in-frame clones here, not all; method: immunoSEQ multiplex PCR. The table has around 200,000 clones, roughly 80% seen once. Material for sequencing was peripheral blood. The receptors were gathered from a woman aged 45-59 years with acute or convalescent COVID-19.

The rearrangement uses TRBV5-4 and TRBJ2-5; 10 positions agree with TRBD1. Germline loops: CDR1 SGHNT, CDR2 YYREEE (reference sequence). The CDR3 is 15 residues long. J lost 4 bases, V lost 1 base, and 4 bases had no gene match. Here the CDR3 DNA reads TGTGCCAGCAGCTTGCGGACAGGGGGACGAGAGACCCAGTACTTC. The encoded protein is CASSLRTGGRETQYF.

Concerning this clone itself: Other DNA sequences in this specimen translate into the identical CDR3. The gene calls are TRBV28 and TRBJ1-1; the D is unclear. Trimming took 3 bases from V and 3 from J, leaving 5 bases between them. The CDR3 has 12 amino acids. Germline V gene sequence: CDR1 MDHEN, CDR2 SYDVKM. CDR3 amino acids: CASSLAYTEAFF. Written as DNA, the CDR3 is TGTGCCAGCAGTTTGGCATACACTGAAGCTTTCTTT.

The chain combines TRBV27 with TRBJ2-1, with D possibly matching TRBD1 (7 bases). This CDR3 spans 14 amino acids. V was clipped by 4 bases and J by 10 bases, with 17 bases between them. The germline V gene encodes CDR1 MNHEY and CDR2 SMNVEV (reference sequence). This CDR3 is CASSSATGAGEQFF. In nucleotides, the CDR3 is TGTGCCAGCAGTTCAGCAACAGGGGCGGGGGAGCAGTTCTTC.

CDR3 nucleotides: TGTGCCACCAGCAGAGATGACAGGAACGAAAAACTGTTTTTT. Amino acids: CATSRDDRNEKLFF. The rearrangement uses TRBV15 and TRBJ1-4, with a possible D match to TRBD1 (6 bases). Germline-derived CDR1 and CDR2 are LNHNV and YYDKDF (reference sequence). Trimming took 0 bases from V and 8 from J, leaving 10 bases between them. The length of the CDR3 is 14 residues.

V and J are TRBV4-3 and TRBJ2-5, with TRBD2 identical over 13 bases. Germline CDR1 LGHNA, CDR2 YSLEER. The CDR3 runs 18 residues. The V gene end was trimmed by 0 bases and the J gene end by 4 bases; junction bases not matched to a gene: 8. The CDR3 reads CASSQEPGLAGVRETQYF. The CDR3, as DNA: TGCGCCAGCAGCCAAGAACCCGGACTAGCGGGAGTCCGAGAGACCCAGTACTTC.

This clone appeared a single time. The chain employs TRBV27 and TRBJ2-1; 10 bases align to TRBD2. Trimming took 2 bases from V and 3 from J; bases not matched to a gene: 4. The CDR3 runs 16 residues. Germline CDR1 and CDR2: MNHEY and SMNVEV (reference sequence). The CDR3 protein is CASSLLLAGGYNEQFF. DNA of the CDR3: TGTGCCAGCAGTTTACTATTAGCGGGAGGCTACAATGAGCAGTTCTTC.

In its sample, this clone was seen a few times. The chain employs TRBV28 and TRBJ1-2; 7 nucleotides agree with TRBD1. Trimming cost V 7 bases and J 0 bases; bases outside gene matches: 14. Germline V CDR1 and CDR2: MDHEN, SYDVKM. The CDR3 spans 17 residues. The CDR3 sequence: CASTRGGTETSNYGYTF. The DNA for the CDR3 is TGTGCCAGCACCCGAGGGGGGACAGAAACTTCTAACTATGGCTACACCTTC.

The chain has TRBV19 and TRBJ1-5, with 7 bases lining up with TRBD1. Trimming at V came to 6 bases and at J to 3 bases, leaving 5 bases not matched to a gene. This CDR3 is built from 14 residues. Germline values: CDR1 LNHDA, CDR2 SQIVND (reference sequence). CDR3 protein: CASSRTGVNQPQHF. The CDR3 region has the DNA TGTGCCAGTAGCCGAACAGGGGTCAATCAGCCCCAGCATTTT.

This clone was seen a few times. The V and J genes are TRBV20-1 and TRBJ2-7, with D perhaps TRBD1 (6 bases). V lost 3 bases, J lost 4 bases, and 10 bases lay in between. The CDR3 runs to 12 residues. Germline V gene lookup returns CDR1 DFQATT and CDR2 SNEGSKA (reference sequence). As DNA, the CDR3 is TGCAGTGCTAGTGAGGACAGTTACGAGCAGTACTTC. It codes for CSASEDSYEQYF.

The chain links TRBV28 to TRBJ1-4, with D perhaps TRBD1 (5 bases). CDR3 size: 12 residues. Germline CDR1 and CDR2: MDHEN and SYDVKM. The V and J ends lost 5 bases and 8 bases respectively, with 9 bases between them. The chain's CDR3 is CASSDSPEKLFF. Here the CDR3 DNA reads TGTGCCAGCAGTGACAGCCCCGAAAAACTGTTTTTT.

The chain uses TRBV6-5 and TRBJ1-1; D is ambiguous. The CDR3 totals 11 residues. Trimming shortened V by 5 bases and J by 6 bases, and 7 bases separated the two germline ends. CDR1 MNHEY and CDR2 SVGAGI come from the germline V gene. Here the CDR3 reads CASSNMAEAFF. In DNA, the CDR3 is TGTGCCAGCAGTAACATGGCTGAAGCTTTCTTT.

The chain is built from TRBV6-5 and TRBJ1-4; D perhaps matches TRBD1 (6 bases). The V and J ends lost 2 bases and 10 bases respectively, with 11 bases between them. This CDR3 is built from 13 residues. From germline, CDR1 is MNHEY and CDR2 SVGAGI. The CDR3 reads CASSYDRTGKLFF. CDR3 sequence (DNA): TGTGCCAGCAGTTACGACAGGACCGGAAAACTGTTTTTT.

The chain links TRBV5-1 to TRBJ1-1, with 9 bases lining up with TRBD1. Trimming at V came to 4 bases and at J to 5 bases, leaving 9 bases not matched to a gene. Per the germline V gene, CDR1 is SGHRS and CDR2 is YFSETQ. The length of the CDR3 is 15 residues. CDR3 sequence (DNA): TGCGCCAGCAGCCCCCTACAGGGGGCGCGAACTGAAGCTTTCTTT. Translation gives CASSPLQGARTEAFF.

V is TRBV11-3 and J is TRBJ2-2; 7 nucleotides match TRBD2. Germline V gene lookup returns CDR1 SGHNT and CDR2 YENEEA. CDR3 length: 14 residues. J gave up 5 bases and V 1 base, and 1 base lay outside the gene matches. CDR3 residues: CASSLVSGTGELFF. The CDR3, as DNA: TGTGCCAGCAGCTTAGTTAGCGGGACCGGGGAGCTGTTTTTT.

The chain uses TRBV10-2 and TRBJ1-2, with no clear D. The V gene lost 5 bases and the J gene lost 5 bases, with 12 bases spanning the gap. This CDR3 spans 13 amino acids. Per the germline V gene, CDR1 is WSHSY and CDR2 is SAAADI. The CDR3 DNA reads TGCGCCAGCAGTCTCGGAGGCGGATATGGCTACACCTTC. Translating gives CASSLGGGYGYTF.

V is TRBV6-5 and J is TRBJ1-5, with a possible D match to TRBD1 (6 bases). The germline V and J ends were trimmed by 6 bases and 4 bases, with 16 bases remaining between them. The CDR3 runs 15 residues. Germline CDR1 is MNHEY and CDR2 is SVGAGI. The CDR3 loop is CASRLTGTGNQPQHF. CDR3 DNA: TGTGCCAGCAGACTCACAGGGACGGGTAATCAGCCCCAGCATTTT.

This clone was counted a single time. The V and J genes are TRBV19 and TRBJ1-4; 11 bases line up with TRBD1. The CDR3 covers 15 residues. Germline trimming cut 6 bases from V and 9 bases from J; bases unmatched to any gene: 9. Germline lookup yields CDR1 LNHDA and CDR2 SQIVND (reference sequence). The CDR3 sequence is CASSQGGTGGQKLFF. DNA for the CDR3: TGTGCCAGTAGCCAAGGAGGGACAGGGGGACAAAAACTGTTTTTT.

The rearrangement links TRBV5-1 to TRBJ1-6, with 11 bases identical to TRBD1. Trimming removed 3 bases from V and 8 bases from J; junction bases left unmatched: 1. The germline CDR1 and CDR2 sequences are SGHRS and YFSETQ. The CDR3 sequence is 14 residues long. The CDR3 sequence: CASSSGQGDSPLHF. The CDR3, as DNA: TGCGCCAGCAGCTCGGGACAGGGGGATTCACCCCTCCACTTT.

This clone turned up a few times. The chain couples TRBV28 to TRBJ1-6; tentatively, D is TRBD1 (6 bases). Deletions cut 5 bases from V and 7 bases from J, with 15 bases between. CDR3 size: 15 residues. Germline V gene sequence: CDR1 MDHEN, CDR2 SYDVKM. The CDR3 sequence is CASSRYRVGNSPLHF. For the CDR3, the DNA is TGTGCCAGCAGTCGCTACAGGGTAGGCAATTCACCCCTCCACTTT.

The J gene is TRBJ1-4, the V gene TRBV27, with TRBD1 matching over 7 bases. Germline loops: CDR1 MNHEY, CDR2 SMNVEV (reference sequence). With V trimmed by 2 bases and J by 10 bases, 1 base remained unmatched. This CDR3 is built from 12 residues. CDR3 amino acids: CASSLQGGKLFF. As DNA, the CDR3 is TGTGCCAGCAGTTTACAGGGGGGAAAACTGTTTTTT.